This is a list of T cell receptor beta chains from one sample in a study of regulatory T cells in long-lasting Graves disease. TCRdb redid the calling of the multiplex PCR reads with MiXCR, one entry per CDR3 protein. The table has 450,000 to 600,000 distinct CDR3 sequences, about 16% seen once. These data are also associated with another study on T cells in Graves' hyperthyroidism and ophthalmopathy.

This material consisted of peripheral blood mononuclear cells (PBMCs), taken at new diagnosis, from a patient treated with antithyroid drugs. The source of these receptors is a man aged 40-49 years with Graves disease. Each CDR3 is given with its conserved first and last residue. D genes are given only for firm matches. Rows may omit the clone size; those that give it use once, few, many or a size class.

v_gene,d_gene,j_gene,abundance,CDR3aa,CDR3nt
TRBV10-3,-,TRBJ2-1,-,CAISELGDEQFF,TGTGCCATCAGTGAGTTAGGGGATGAGCAGTTCTTC
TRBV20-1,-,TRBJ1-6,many,CSALVPGRSYNSPLHF,TGCAGTGCGTTGGTGCCAGGGCGATCCTATAATTCACCCCTCCACTTT
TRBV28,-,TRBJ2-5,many,CASSLPPETQYF,TGTGCCAGCAGTTTACCTCCAGAGACCCAGTACTTC
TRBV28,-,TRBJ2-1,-,CASSLYKGHEQFF,TGTGCCAGCAGTTTATACAAGGGGCATGAGCAGTTCTTC
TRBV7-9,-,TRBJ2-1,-,CASSSQQDPSSYNEQFF,TGTGCCAGCAGCTCTCAACAAGACCCCAGCTCCTACAATGAGCAGTTCTTC
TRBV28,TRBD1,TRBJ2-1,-,CASIPTGTGITYNEQFF,TGTGCCAGCATTCCTACCGGGACAGGGATTACCTACAATGAGCAGTTCTTC
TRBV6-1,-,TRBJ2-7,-,CANSNNSSYEQYF,TGTGCCAACTCCAACAACAGCTCCTACGAGCAGTACTTC
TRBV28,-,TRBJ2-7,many,CASSLPPAGYEQYF,TGTGCCAGCAGTCTCCCCCCCGCAGGCTACGAGCAGTACTTC
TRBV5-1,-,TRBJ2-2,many,CASSWRRQGEHRGARLLFF,TGCGCCAGCAGCTGGCGTCGGCAAGGGGAACACCGGGGAGCCCGACTTCTGTTTTTT
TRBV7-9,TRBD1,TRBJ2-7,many,CASSLTGGGSYEQYF,TGTGCCAGCAGCTTAACAGGGGGTGGTTCCTACGAGCAGTACTTC
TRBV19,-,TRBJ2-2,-,CASSLRGTTGELFF,TGTGCCAGTTCGTTAAGAGGGACTACCGGGGAGCTGTTTTTT
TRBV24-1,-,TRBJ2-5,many,CATSDARSETQYF,TGTGCCACCAGTGACGCACGGAGTGAGACCCAGTACTTC
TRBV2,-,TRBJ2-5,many,CASNRRGQETQYF,TGTGCCAGCAATAGGCGGGGTCAAGAGACCCAGTACTTC
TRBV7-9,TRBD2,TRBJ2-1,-,CASSANGLAGLHEQFF,TGTGCCAGCAGCGCGAATGGGCTAGCGGGGTTACATGAGCAGTTCTTC
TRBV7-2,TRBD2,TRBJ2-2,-,CASSSWAWEAGVTGELFF,TGTGCCAGCAGCTCCTGGGCCTGGGAAGCGGGAGTCACCGGGGAGCTGTTTTTT
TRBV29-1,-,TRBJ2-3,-,CSVGHLITDTQYF,TGCAGCGTGGGACACCTAATCACAGATACGCAGTATTTT
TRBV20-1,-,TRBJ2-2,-,CSALRDTYTGELFF,TGCAGTGCTCTCCGGGACACCTACACCGGGGAGCTGTTTTTT
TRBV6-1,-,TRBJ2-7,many,CASSEQALAYEQYF,TGTGCCAGCAGTGAACAGGCATTGGCCTACGAGCAGTACTTC
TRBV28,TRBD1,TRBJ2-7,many,CASSSTHGTGVRGEQYF,TGTGCCAGCAGTTCAACCCACGGGACAGGGGTTCGGGGTGAGCAGTACTTC
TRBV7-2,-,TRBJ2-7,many,CASSPFLGSSYEQYF,TGTGCCAGCAGCCCTTTCTTGGGGAGCTCCTACGAGCAGTACTTC
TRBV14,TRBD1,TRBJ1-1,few,CASSQDGRATGAFF,TGTGCCAGCAGCCAAGATGGCAGGGCGACAGGGGCTTTCTTT
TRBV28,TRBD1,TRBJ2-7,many,CASSTFGQGSSYEQYF,TGTGCCAGCAGCACCTTCGGACAGGGAAGCTCCTACGAGCAGTACTTC
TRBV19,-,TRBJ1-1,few,CASSITDNTEAFF,TGTGCCAGTAGTATAACCGATAACACTGAAGCTTTCTTT
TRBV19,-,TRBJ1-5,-,CASSILGIRNQPQHF,TGTGCCAGTAGTATCTTGGGGATTCGCAATCAGCCCCAGCATTTT